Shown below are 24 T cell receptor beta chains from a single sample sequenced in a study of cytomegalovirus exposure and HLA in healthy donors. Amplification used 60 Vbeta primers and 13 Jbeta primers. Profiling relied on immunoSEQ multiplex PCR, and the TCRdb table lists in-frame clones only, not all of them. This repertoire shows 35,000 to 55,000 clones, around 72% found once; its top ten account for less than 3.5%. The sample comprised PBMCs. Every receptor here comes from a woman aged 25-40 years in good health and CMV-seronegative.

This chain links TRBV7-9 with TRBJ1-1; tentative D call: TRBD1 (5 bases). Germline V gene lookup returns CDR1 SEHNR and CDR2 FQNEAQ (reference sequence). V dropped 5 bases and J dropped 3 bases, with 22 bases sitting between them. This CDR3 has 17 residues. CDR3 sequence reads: CASSPGHGGFSDTEAFF. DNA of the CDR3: TGTGCCAGCAGCCCTGGACACGGAGGGTTTTCGGACACTGAAGCTTTCTTT.

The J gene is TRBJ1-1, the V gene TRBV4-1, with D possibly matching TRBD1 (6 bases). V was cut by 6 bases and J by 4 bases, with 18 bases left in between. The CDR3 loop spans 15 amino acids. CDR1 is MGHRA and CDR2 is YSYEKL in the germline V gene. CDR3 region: CASSYSGAGGTEAFF. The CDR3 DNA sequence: TGCGCCAGCAGTTATTCAGGGGCAGGCGGCACTGAAGCTTTCTTT.

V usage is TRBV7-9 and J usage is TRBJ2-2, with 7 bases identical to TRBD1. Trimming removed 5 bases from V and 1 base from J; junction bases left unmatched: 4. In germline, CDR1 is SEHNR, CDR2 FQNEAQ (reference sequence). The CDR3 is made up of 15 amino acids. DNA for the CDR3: TGTGCCAGCAGCCGGACAGGATTGAACACCGGGGAGCTGTTTTTT. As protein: CASSRTGLNTGELFF.

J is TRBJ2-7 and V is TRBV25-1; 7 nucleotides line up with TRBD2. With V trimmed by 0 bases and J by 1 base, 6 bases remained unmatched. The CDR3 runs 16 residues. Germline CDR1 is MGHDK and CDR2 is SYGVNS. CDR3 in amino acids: CASSEYSGGTSYEQYF. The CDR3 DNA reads TGTGCCAGCAGTGAATATTCGGGGGGAACGTCCTACGAGCAGTACTTC.

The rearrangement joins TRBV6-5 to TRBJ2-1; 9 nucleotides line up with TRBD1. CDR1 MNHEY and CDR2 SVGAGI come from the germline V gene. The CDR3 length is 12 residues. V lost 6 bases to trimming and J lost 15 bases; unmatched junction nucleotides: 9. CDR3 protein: CASRTSGQGTFF. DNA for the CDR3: TGTGCCAGCAGAACTTCGGGACAGGGAACGTTCTTC.

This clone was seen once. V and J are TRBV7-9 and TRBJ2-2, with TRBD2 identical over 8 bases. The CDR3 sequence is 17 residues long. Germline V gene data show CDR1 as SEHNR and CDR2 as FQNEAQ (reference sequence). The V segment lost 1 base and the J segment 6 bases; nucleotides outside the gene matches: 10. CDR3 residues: CASSLVTSRTSPGELFF. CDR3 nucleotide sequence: TGTGCCAGCAGCTTAGTTACCTCTCGGACTAGCCCCGGGGAGCTGTTTTTT.

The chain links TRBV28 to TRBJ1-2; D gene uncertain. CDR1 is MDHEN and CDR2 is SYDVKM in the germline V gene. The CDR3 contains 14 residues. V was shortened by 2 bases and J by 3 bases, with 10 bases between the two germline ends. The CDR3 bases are TGTGCCAGCAGTTTAATCCCAGAGGACTATGGCTACACCTTC. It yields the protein CASSLIPEDYGYTF.

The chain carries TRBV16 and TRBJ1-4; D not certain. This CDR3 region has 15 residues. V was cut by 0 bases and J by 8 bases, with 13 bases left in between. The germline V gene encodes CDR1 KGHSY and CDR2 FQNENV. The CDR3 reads CASSQSDGIEEKLFF. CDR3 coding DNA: TGTGCCAGCAGCCAATCCGACGGGATCGAGGAAAAACTGTTTTTT.

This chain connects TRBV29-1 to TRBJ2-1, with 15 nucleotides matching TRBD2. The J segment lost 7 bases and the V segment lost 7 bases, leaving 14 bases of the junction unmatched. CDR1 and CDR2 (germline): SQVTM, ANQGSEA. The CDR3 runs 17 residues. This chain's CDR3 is CSAVTIRTSGRVNEQFF. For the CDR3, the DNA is TGCAGCGCCGTAACAATTCGGACTAGCGGGAGGGTTAATGAGCAGTTCTTC.

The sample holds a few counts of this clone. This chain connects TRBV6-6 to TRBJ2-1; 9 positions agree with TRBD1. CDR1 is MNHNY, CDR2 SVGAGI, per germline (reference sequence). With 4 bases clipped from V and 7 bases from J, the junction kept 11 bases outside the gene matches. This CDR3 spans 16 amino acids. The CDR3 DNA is TGTGCCAGCAGTTTACCTACAGGGGGCGCCTTGAATGAGCAGTTCTTC. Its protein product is CASSLPTGGALNEQFF.

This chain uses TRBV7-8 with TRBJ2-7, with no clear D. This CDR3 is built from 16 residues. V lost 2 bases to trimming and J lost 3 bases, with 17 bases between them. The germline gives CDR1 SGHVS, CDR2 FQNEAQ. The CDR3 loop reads CASSLTTIPGFYEQYF. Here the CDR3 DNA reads TGTGCCAGCAGCTTAACTACGATACCGGGTTTCTACGAGCAGTACTTC. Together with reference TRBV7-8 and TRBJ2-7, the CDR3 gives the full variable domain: GAGVSQSPRYKVAKRGQDVALRCDPISGHVSLFWYQQALGQGPEFLTYFQNEAQLDKSGLPSDRFFAERPEGSVSTLKIQRTQQEDSAVYLCASSLTTIPGFYEQYFGPGTRLTVT.

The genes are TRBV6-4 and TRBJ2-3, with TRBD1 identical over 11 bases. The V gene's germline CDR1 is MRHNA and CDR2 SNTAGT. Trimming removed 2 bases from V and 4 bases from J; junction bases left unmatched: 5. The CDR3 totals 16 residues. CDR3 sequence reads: CASSDHPGQGADTQYF. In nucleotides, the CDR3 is TGTGCCAGCAGTGACCATCCGGGACAGGGGGCAGATACGCAGTATTTT.

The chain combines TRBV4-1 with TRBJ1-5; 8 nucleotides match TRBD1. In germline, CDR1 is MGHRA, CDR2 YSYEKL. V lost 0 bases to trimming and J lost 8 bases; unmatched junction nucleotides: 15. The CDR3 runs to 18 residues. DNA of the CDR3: TGCGCCAGCAGCCAAGATTATCAAGCGGCAGGGGGCGACGAGCCCCAGCATTTT. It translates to CASSQDYQAAGGDEPQHF.

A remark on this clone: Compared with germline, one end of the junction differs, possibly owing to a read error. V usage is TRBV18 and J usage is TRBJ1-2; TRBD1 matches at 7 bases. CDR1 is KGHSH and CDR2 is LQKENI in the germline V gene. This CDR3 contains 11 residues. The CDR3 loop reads CASSSGQLLIF. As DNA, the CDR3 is TGTGCCAGCTCATCGGGACAGCTCTTGATATTC.

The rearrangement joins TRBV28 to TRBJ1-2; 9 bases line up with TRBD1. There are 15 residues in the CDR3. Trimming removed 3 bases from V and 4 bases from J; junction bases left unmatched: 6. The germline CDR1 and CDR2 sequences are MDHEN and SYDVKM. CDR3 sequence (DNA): TGTGCCAGCAGTTTTCGACAGGGGGTGATCTATGGCTACACCTTC. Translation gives CASSFRQGVIYGYTF.

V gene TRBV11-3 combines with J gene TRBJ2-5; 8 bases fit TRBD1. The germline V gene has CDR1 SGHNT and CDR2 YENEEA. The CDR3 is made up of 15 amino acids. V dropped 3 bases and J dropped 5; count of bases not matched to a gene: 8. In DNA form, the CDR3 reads TGTGCCAGCAGCTTCGGACAGGGTCAAGGGGAGACCCAGTACTTC. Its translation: CASSFGQGQGETQYF. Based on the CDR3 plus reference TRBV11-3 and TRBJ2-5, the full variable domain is EAGVVQSPRYKIIEKKQPVAFWCNPISGHNTLYWYLQNLGQGPELLIRYENEEAVDDSQLPKDRFSAERLKGVDSTLKIQPAELGDSAVYLCASSFGQGQGETQYFGPGTRLLVL.

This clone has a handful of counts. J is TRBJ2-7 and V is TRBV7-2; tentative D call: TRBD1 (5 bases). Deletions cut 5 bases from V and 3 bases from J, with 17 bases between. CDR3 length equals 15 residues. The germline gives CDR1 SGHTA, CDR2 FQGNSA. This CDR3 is CASSQGVFGFYEQYF. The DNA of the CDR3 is TGTGCCAGCAGCCAAGGGGTATTCGGGTTCTACGAGCAGTACTTC.

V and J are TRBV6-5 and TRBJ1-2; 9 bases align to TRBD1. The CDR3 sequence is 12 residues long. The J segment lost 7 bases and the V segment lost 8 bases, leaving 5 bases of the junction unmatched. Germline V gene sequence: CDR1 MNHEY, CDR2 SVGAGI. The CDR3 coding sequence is TGTGCCAGCTCTCGGACAGGGGTTGGCTACACCTTC. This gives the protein CASSRTGVGYTF.

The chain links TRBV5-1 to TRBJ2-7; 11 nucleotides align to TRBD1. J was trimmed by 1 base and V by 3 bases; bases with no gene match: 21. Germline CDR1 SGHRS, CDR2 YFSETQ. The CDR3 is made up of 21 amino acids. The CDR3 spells CASSYGQGASGTGPRSYEQYF. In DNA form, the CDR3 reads TGCGCCAGCAGCTATGGACAGGGGGCTTCAGGAACAGGCCCTCGGTCCTACGAGCAGTACTTC.

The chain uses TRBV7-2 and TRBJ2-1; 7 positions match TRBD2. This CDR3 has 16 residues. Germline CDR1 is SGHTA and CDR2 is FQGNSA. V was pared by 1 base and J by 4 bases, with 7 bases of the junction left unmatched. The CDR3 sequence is CASSLVAGVGYNEQFF. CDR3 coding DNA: TGTGCCAGCAGCTTAGTGGCGGGAGTAGGTTACAATGAGCAGTTCTTC.

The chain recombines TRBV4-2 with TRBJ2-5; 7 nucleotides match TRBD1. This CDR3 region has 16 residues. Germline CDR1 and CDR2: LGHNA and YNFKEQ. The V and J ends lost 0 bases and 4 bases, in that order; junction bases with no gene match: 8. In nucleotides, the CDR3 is TGTGCCAGCAGCCAAGACCCAACAGGGGCCGGAGAGACCCAGTACTTC. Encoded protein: CASSQDPTGAGETQYF.

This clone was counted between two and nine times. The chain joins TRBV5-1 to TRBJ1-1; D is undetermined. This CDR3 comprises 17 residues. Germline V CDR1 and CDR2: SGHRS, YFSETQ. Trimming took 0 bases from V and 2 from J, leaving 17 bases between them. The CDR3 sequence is CASSLVAGFRPNTEAFF. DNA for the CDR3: TGCGCCAGCAGCTTGGTTGCGGGATTCCGACCAAACACTGAAGCTTTCTTT. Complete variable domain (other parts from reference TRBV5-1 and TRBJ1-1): KAGVTQTPRYLIKTRGQQVTLSCSPISGHRSVSWYQQTPGQGLQFLFEYFSETQRNKGNFPGRFSGRQFSNSRSEMNVSTLELGDSALYLCASSLVAGFRPNTEAFFGQGTRLTVV.

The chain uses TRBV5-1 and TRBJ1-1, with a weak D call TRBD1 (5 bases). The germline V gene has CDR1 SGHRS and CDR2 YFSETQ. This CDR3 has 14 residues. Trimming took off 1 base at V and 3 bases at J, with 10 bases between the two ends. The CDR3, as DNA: TGCGCCAGCAGCTTGCGGTCGGGGGACACTGAAGCTTTCTTT. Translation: CASSLRSGDTEAFF.

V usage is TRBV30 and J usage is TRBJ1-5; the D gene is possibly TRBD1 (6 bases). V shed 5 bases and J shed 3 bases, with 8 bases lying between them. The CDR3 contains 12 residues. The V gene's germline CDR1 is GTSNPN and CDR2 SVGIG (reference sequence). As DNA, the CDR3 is TGTGCCTGGGGACAGAACAATCAGCCCCAGCATTTT. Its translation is CAWGQNNQPQHF.